What follows are 12 T cell receptor beta chains derived from one specimen sequenced in a study of cytomegalovirus exposure and HLA in healthy donors. TCRdb keeps only in-frame clones here, not all; method: immunoSEQ multiplex PCR. The sample holds hundreds of thousands of clones; approximately 90% are singletons and the top ten take 0.83%. Sequencing was carried out using PBMCs. The receptors here all came from a woman in her late teens or twenties in good health and CMV-seronegative.

This clone was recorded only once. This chain joins TRBV19 and TRBJ2-2; D uncertain. The V and J ends lost 3 bases and 1 base respectively, with 9 bases between them. The V gene's germline CDR1 is LNHDA and CDR2 SQIVND (reference sequence). The CDR3 totals 15 residues. This CDR3 is CASSIAVQNTGELFF. CDR3 in DNA: TGTGCCAGTAGTATTGCGGTCCAGAACACCGGGGAGCTGTTTTTT.

CDR3 sequence: CASSGRLGNEQFF. The CDR3 coding sequence is TGTGCCAGCAGCGGGAGACTGGGCAATGAGCAGTTCTTC. The chain is built from TRBV5-6 and TRBJ2-1; D might be TRBD2 (5 bases). V was pared by 4 bases and J by 6 bases, with 11 bases between. The CDR3 covers 13 residues. Germline V gene data show CDR1 as SGHDT and CDR2 as YYEEEE.

The V gene is TRBV6-5, the J gene TRBJ2-7; perhaps TRBD1 as D (5 bases). The germline gives CDR1 MNHEY, CDR2 SVGAGI. Trimming stripped 6 bases from V and 0 bases from J, with 9 bases between. The CDR3 runs 13 residues. The CDR3 loop is CASSRQLSYEQYF. The CDR3 DNA reads as TGTGCCAGCAGCCGACAGCTCTCCTACGAGCAGTACTTC.

CDR3 coding DNA: TGTGCCTGGAGTAGGGGCAGGGGTTACGAGCAGTACTTC. This codes for CAWSRGRGYEQYF. The chain recombines TRBV30 with TRBJ2-7, with a possible D match to TRBD1 (6 bases). The germline gives CDR1 GTSNPN, CDR2 SVGIG (reference sequence). This CDR3 is 13 amino acids long. V shed 2 bases and J shed 4 bases, with 12 bases lying between them.

The chain recombines TRBV6-5 with TRBJ1-1; D unresolved. Germline assignment: CDR1 MNHEY and CDR2 SVGAGI. The CDR3 is 14 amino acids. The germline V and J ends were trimmed by 2 bases and 6 bases, with 13 bases remaining between them. The CDR3 DNA sequence: TGTGCCAGCAGTTACACTCCTGGGAGGGCTGAAGCTTTCTTT. It yields the protein CASSYTPGRAEAFF.

Points on this clone: The same CDR3 also results from other DNA sequences found in this sample. The genes are TRBV4-2 and TRBJ1-1; D may be TRBD1 (5 bases). This CDR3 is 13 amino acids long. The germline CDR1 and CDR2 sequences are LGHNA and YNFKEQ. Trimming left V 2 bases short and J 1 base short, with 5 bases between. This chain's CDR3 is CASSQTGNTEAFF. The DNA for the CDR3 is TGTGCCAGCAGCCAAACAGGGAACACTGAAGCTTTCTTT.

This clone was detected a few times. This rearrangement joins TRBV27 to TRBJ1-2; no firm D call. Trimming left V 2 bases short and J 2 bases short, with 6 bases between. Per germline, CDR1 MNHEY and CDR2 SMNVEV (reference sequence). The CDR3 spans 13 residues. CDR3 region: CASSLAKNYGYTF. CDR3 nucleotide sequence: TGTGCCAGCAGTTTAGCTAAAAACTATGGCTACACCTTC.

V usage is TRBV27 and J usage is TRBJ2-1; 7 nucleotides align to TRBD2. Losses at the gene ends were 4 bases for V and 9 bases for J; bases not matched to a gene: 15. The CDR3 spans 16 residues. CDR1 and CDR2 (germline): MNHEY, SMNVEV (reference sequence). The CDR3 region has the DNA TGTGCCAGCAGTTCCCCCCGGGGGAGGGCCACCTTTGAGCAGTTCTTC. This encodes CASSSPRGRATFEQFF.

The gene calls are TRBV11-3 and TRBJ2-1, with 8 bases identical to TRBD2. This CDR3 spans 15 amino acids. Trimming at V came to 5 bases and at J to 8 bases, leaving 11 bases not matched to a gene. Germline CDR1 is SGHNT and CDR2 is YENEEA. This CDR3 reads CASSPSGGAYHEQFF. The CDR3 coding sequence is TGTGCCAGCAGCCCCTCGGGGGGGGCCTATCATGAGCAGTTCTTC. Combining the CDR3 with reference TRBV11-3 and TRBJ2-1 gives the whole variable domain EAGVVQSPRYKIIEKKQPVAFWCNPISGHNTLYWYLQNLGQGPELLIRYENEEAVDDSQLPKDRFSAERLKGVDSTLKIQPAELGDSAVYLCASSPSGGAYHEQFFGPGTRLTVL.

This clone was observed a handful of times. This chain connects TRBV4-1 to TRBJ1-1, with D unclear. Trimming stripped 1 base from V and 8 bases from J, with 8 bases between. The CDR3 is made up of 12 amino acids. CDR1 and CDR2 from the germline V gene are MGHRA and YSYEKL. The CDR3 bases are TGCGCCAGCAGCCAAGGGGGAGGGGAAGCTTTCTTT. Translating gives CASSQGGGEAFF.

The chain recombines TRBV27 with TRBJ2-2; D unclear. Germline CDR1 is MNHEY and CDR2 is SMNVEV (reference sequence). This CDR3 is 14 amino acids long. V lost 8 bases and J lost 2, with 12 bases in between. The CDR3 region is CASAPDINTGELFF. Written as DNA, the CDR3 is TGTGCCAGCGCCCCCGACATTAACACCGGGGAGCTGTTTTTT.

The chain has TRBV15 and TRBJ2-7, with 9 bases lining up with TRBD1. This CDR3 spans 14 amino acids. CDR1 and CDR2 from the germline V gene are LNHNV and YYDKDF (reference sequence). V trimming: 3 bases; J trimming: 5 bases; junction bases outside the gene matches: 5. The CDR3 spells CATSSTQGADEQYF. The CDR3 bases are TGTGCCACCAGCAGTACACAGGGGGCAGACGAGCAGTACTTC.